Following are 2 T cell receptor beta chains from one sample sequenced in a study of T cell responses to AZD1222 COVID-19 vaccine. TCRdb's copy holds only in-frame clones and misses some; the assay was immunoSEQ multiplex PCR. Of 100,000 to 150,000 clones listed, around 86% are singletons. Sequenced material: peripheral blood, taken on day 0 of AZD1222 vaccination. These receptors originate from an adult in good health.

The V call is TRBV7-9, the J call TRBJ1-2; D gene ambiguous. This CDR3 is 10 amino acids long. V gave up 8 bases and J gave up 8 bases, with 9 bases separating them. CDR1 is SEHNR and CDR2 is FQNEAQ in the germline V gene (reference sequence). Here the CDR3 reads CASDAWGYTF. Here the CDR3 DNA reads TGTGCCAGCGACGCTTGGGGCTACACCTTC.

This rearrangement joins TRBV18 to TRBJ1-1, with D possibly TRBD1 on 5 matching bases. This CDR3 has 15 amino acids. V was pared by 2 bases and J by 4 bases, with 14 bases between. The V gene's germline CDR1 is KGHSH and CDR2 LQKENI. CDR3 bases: TGTGCCAGCTCACCAATCGAGGTGGGGGGCACTGAAGCTTTCTTT. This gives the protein CASSPIEVGGTEAFF.